One and the same sample provided the 32 T cell receptor beta chains below, sequenced in a study of neurological immune-mediated disorders. Using its own MiXCR run on the 5' RACE reads, TCRdb lists one record per CDR3 protein. This table has about 46,000 distinct CDR3 sequences, about 2% appearing once. The sequenced material came from PBMCs. The receptors originated from a woman between 40 and 55 years old with multiple sclerosis.

At least ten counts were recorded for this clonotype. The V gene is TRBV5-1, the J gene TRBJ2-1, with D uncertain. Germline V gene lookup returns CDR1 SGHRS and CDR2 YFSETQ. Trimming removed 7 bases from V and 5 bases from J, with 13 bases in between. This CDR3 contains 13 residues. The CDR3 bases are TGCGCCAGCGGGATAAGAGGTGACAATGAGCAGTTCTTC. Translation gives CASGIRGDNEQFF. The full variable domain, in which reference TRBV5-1 and TRBJ2-1 provide the parts outside the CDR3, is KAGVTQTPRYLIKTRGQQVTLSCSPISGHRSVSWYQQTPGQGLQFLFEYFSETQRNKGNFPGRFSGRQFSNSRSEMNVSTLELGDSALYLCASGIRGDNEQFFGPGTRLTVL.

This clonotype was seen at least ten times. This chain joins TRBV6-2 or TRBV6-3 and TRBJ2-2, with 13 bases aligning to TRBD2. J gave up 4 bases and V 7 bases, and 6 bases lay outside the gene matches. This CDR3 is built from 16 residues. CDR1 is MNHEY and CDR2 is SVGEGT in the germline V gene. The CDR3 spells CASTLGLAGPTGELFF. The CDR3 nucleotides read TGTGCCAGCACACTGGGACTAGCGGGGCCCACCGGGGAGCTGTTTTTT.

This clonotype has a count of ten or more. V and J are TRBV10-3 and TRBJ2-5; 7 bases fit TRBD1. The CDR3 covers 13 residues. With 4 bases clipped from V and 5 bases from J, the junction kept 4 bases outside the gene matches. Germline V gene lookup returns CDR1 ENHRY and CDR2 SYGVKD. CDR3 residues: CAISGQGRETQYF. CDR3 DNA: TGTGCCATCAGTGGACAGGGCAGGGAGACCCAGTACTTC.

This clonotype was detected ten times or more. The chain couples TRBV11-2 to TRBJ1-1, with D unclear. The V and J ends lost 4 bases and 4 bases respectively, with 10 bases between them. This CDR3 contains 13 residues. Germline CDR1 SGHAT, CDR2 FQNNGV. In DNA form, the CDR3 reads TGTGCCAGCAGCTCAGAATTAAGCACTGAAGCTTTCTTT. The encoded protein is CASSSELSTEAFF.

This clonotype was recorded many times. The chain recombines TRBV18 with TRBJ2-2; either TRBD1 or TRBD2 may supply D (5 bases each). Germline-derived CDR1 and CDR2 are KGHSH and LQKENI. Trimming removed 1 base from V and 7 bases from J, with 7 bases in between. The CDR3 contains 13 residues. In DNA form, the CDR3 reads TGTGCCAGCTCACCACGGGGGAGCGGGGAGCTGTTTTTT. It specifies CASSPRGSGELFF. Drawing the rest from reference TRBV18 and TRBJ2-2, the complete variable domain is NAGVMQNPRHLVRRRGQEARLRCSPMKGHSHVYWYRQLPEEGLKFMVYLQKENIIDESGMPKERFSAEFPKEGPSILRIQQVVRGDSAAYFCASSPRGSGELFFGEGSRLTVL.

The table lists this clonotype with many counts. The chain is built from TRBV10-2 and TRBJ2-3; 9 positions agree with TRBD2. Germline V gene data show CDR1 as WSHSY and CDR2 as SAAADI. With V trimmed by 5 bases and J by 5 bases, 5 bases remained unmatched. This CDR3 is built from 14 residues. CDR3: CASSLAGVRDTQYF. The CDR3 DNA is TGCGCCAGCAGTTTAGCGGGGGTGAGAGATACGCAGTATTTT.

The V gene is TRBV7-9, the J gene TRBJ2-7; 7 nucleotides agree with TRBD1. The CDR3 has 15 amino acids. Germline CDR1 SEHNR, CDR2 FQNEAQ (reference sequence). Losses at the gene ends were 3 bases for V and 5 bases for J; bases not matched to a gene: 10. CDR3 nucleotide sequence: TGTGCCAGCAGCTTCTCGACAGGGTTTGGCCACGAGCAGTACTTC. The encoded protein is CASSFSTGFGHEQYF. Full variable domain (remainder filled in from reference TRBV7-9 and TRBJ2-7): DTGVSQNPRHKITKRGQNVTFRCDPISEHNRLYWYRQTLGQGPEFLTYFQNEAQLEKSRLLSDRFSAERPKGSFSTLEIQRTEQGDSAMYLCASSFSTGFGHEQYFGPGTRLTVT.

In its sample, this clonotype was seen many times. The rearrangement links TRBV6-1 to TRBJ1-2; D unresolved. This CDR3 is 13 amino acids long. Germline V gene data show CDR1 as MNHNS and CDR2 as SASEGT. V lost 2 bases and J 0 bases, leaving 4 bases between the germline ends. CDR3 coding DNA: TGTGCCAGCAGTGAATCAGCTAACTATGGCTACACCTTC. The encoded protein is CASSESANYGYTF.

This clonotype was counted ten times or more. The chain combines TRBV20-1 with TRBJ1-3, with D possibly TRBD1 on 6 matching bases. V gave up 5 bases and J gave up 4 bases, with 18 bases separating them. This CDR3 spans 15 amino acids. The germline V gene has CDR1 DFQATT and CDR2 SNEGSKA (reference sequence). The CDR3 nucleotides read TGCAGTGCTGACTCAGGGGCTCCGGCGGGAAACACCATATATTTT. This translates into CSADSGAPAGNTIYF.

This clonotype was counted at least ten times. The CDR3, as DNA: TGCAGTGCTAGACGGAGCAATCAGCCCCAGCATTTT. Protein product: CSARRSNQPQHF. V and J are TRBV20-1 and TRBJ1-5; D remains ambiguous. Per germline, CDR1 DFQATT and CDR2 SNEGSKA (reference sequence). Trimming removed 2 bases at V and 1 base at J, with 3 bases between. The CDR3 length is 12 residues.

This clonotype appeared many times. The J gene is TRBJ2-1, the V gene TRBV5-1; D not resolved. This CDR3 is built from 12 residues. In germline, CDR1 is SGHRS, CDR2 YFSETQ. Trimming shortened V by 4 bases and J by 5 bases, and 7 bases separated the two germline ends. This chain's CDR3 is CASSVRNNEQFF. The CDR3 nucleotides are TGCGCCAGCAGCGTCAGGAACAATGAGCAGTTCTTC.

In its sample, this clonotype was seen many times. V usage is TRBV3-1 and J usage is TRBJ1-1, with 8 bases lining up with TRBD1. The CDR3 is 12 residues long. Germline loops: CDR1 LGHDT, CDR2 YNNKEL (reference sequence). The junction had 7 bases not matched to a gene; V was cut back by 6 bases and J by 10 bases. The CDR3 region has the DNA TGTGCCAGCAGTGATACCGACAGGGGAGCTTTCTTT. As protein: CASSDTDRGAFF.

This clonotype has a count of ten or more. This rearrangement joins TRBV5-1 to TRBJ1-2; tentative D call: TRBD1 (5 bases). This CDR3 contains 15 residues. The V end lost 0 bases, the J end lost 4 bases, and 13 bases lay between the germline ends. CDR1 is SGHRS, CDR2 YFSETQ, per germline. The CDR3 bases are TGCGCCAGCAGCTTGGCACCAGGGATGTCCTATGGCTACACCTTC. Its protein is CASSLAPGMSYGYTF.

This clonotype was observed at least ten times. J is TRBJ2-1 and V is TRBV11-3; D tentatively reads TRBD1 or TRBD2 (6 bases each). Germline values: CDR1 SGHNT, CDR2 YENEEA. Trimming stripped 3 bases from V and 9 bases from J, with 9 bases between. CDR3 length equals 12 residues. DNA of the CDR3: TGTGCCAGCAGCTTCCCGGGGGCTGAGCAGTTCTTC. Translation gives CASSFPGAEQFF.

This clonotype was detected many times. The V gene is TRBV20-1, the J gene TRBJ1-1; D gene ambiguous. CDR1 and CDR2 (germline): DFQATT, SNEGSKA (reference sequence). V lost 3 bases and J lost 3, with 20 bases in between. This CDR3 is 16 amino acids long. For the CDR3, the DNA is TGCAGTGCTAGCGGAGCCCGTGCGGGGTCGGACACTGAAGCTTTCTTT. This encodes CSASGARAGSDTEAFF.

J is TRBJ2-7 and V is TRBV11-3, with 7 bases aligning to TRBD2. Germline V lookup: CDR1 SGHNT, CDR2 YENEEA. V trimming: 6 bases; J trimming: 0 bases; junction bases outside the gene matches: 8. CDR3 length equals 15 residues. The chain's CDR3 is CASRSGGESSYEQYF. The CDR3 bases are TGTGCCAGCAGATCGGGGGGAGAGAGCTCCTACGAGCAGTACTTC.

Ten or more counts support this clonotype. The V call is TRBV29-1, the J call TRBJ1-5; 9 bases are a match to TRBD1. Germline-derived CDR1 and CDR2 are SQVTM and ANQGSEA. The V gene end was trimmed by 6 bases and the J gene end by 7 bases; junction bases not matched to a gene: 7. The CDR3 consists of 13 residues. The chain's CDR3 is CSVVQGAGQPQHF. In nucleotides, the CDR3 is TGCAGCGTCGTACAGGGGGCAGGACAGCCCCAGCATTTT.

This clonotype was recorded many times. The chain is built from TRBV5-1 and TRBJ1-1; weak D call: TRBD1 (5 bases). Germline CDR1 is SGHRS and CDR2 is YFSETQ. Trimming removed 3 bases at V and 4 bases at J, with 16 bases between. The CDR3 length is 15 residues. The CDR3 loop reads CASSSLTTAGTEAFF. CDR3 DNA sequence: TGCGCCAGCAGCTCCCTGACGACAGCAGGCACTGAAGCTTTCTTT.

This chain uses TRBV25-1 with TRBJ1-1, with 8 bases matching TRBD1. With V trimmed by 1 base and J by 7 bases, 5 bases remained unmatched. Germline V CDR1 and CDR2: MGHDK, SYGVNS. CDR3 length equals 14 residues. CDR3: CASSEWDRNNEAFF. The CDR3, as DNA: TGTGCCAGCAGTGAATGGGACAGGAATAATGAAGCTTTCTTT.

This clonotype was detected many times. The chain has TRBV5-1 and TRBJ2-3; 8 bases are shared with TRBD2. Germline trimming cut 3 bases from V and 5 bases from J; bases unmatched to any gene: 8. This CDR3 is 15 amino acids long. Germline lookup yields CDR1 SGHRS and CDR2 YFSETQ. CDR3 sequence: CASSSEALAVDTQYF. The DNA of the CDR3 is TGCGCCAGCAGCTCTGAAGCACTAGCGGTAGATACGCAGTATTTT.

This clonotype was picked up many times. This chain connects TRBV5-6 to TRBJ2-3; D not certain. Germline V gives CDR1 SGHDT, CDR2 YYEEEE. The CDR3 has 15 amino acids. With 0 bases removed from V and 2 bases from J, the gap between germline ends came to 10 bases. CDR3 sequence (DNA): TGTGCCAGCAGCTTGGGGGTCAGGAACACAGATACGCAGTATTTT. Translating it yields CASSLGVRNTDTQYF.

This clonotype was detected ten times or more. This chain uses TRBV18 with TRBJ2-1; 8 bases are shared with TRBD1. Germline CDR1 is KGHSH and CDR2 is LQKENI. The CDR3 covers 15 residues. V lost 2 bases, J lost 0 bases, and 0 bases stayed unmatched. CDR3 amino acids: CASSPGTGSYNEQFF. CDR3 coding DNA: TGTGCCAGCTCACCAGGGACAGGCTCCTACAATGAGCAGTTCTTC.

This clonotype was seen ten or more times. The V call is TRBV5-1, the J call TRBJ1-3; possibly TRBD1 for D (5 bases). V dropped 4 bases and J dropped 8 bases, with 16 bases sitting between them. Germline assignment: CDR1 SGHRS and CDR2 YFSETQ. The CDR3 is made up of 14 amino acids. In DNA form, the CDR3 reads TGCGCCAGCAGCCCAGGGACCGGCGGGTACACCATATATTTT. Protein sequence: CASSPGTGGYTIYF.

The table lists this clonotype with many counts. The rearrangement links TRBV5-5 to TRBJ2-3; D may correspond to TRBD1 or TRBD2 (5 bases each). Germline V gene sequence: CDR1 SGHKS, CDR2 YYEKEE (reference sequence). Between the trimmed V and J ends, which lost 4 bases and 0 bases, there was a span of 15 bases. The CDR3 is 16 amino acids. The CDR3, as DNA: TGTGCCAGCAGCCCTGTCGGGACGCCTAGCACAGATACGCAGTATTTT. Translated: CASSPVGTPSTDTQYF.

At least ten counts were recorded for this clonotype. This rearrangement joins TRBV7-9 to TRBJ2-3; the D is unclear. V dropped 5 bases and J dropped 3 bases, with 18 bases sitting between them. Germline V gene data show CDR1 as SEHNR and CDR2 as FQNEAQ (reference sequence). The CDR3 has 16 amino acids. The CDR3 sequence is CASSPIFGSGTDTQYF. The CDR3 DNA is TGTGCCAGCAGCCCCATCTTTGGTTCCGGGACAGATACGCAGTATTTT.

This clonotype was counted at least ten times. The rearrangement links TRBV20-1 to TRBJ2-7; possible D gene TRBD2, 6 bases. Trimming left V 3 bases short and J 5 bases short, with 14 bases between. Per the germline V gene, CDR1 is DFQATT and CDR2 is SNEGSKA (reference sequence). CDR3 length: 13 amino acids. The CDR3 coding sequence is TGCAGTGCTAGGGAGGGTTCCCGGGACGAGCAGTACTTC. Translated: CSAREGSRDEQYF.

This clonotype appeared many times. The chain joins TRBV20-1 to TRBJ1-5, with D unresolved. The V gene's germline CDR1 is DFQATT and CDR2 SNEGSKA (reference sequence). The CDR3 extends over 13 amino acids. Trimming pared 3 bases from V and 0 bases from J, leaving 6 bases between. CDR3 sequence: CSASRGSNQPQHF. CDR3 nucleotides: TGCAGTGCTAGTCGGGGTAGCAATCAGCCCCAGCATTTT.

In its sample, this clonotype was seen many times. The chain uses TRBV6-6 and TRBJ1-1; D might be TRBD1 (6 bases). Deletions cut 6 bases from V and 12 bases from J, with 17 bases between. CDR1 is MNHNY, CDR2 SVGAGI, per germline (reference sequence). The CDR3 consists of 12 residues. CDR3 loop: CASRGLGTLTFF. For the CDR3, the DNA is TGTGCCAGCAGGGGACTCGGGACATTAACTTTCTTT.

This clonotype was seen only a few times. The chain joins TRBV5-1 to TRBJ2-2; weak D call: TRBD2 (6 bases). The CDR3 spans 16 residues. Trimming shortened V by 4 bases and J by 0 bases, and 13 bases separated the two germline ends. Germline CDR1 is SGHRS and CDR2 is YFSETQ. CDR3 bases: TGCGCCAGCAGCGTGGGACTCTCCGCGAACACCGGGGAGCTGTTTTTT. Its protein is CASSVGLSANTGELFF. The whole variable domain, remainder taken from reference TRBV5-1 and TRBJ2-2, is KAGVTQTPRYLIKTRGQQVTLSCSPISGHRSVSWYQQTPGQGLQFLFEYFSETQRNKGNFPGRFSGRQFSNSRSEMNVSTLELGDSALYLCASSVGLSANTGELFFGEGSRLTVL.

This clonotype has ten or more counts. The chain employs TRBV5-1 and TRBJ1-5; TRBD1 might be the D (5 bases). This CDR3 has 13 amino acids. CDR1 SGHRS and CDR2 YFSETQ come from the germline V gene. Trimming took off 4 bases at V and 3 bases at J, with 8 bases between the two ends. The CDR3 coding sequence is TGCGCCAGCAGCCCAGGGCCCAATCAGCCCCAGCATTTT. It specifies CASSPGPNQPQHF. Combining the CDR3 with reference TRBV5-1 and TRBJ1-5 gives the whole variable domain KAGVTQTPRYLIKTRGQQVTLSCSPISGHRSVSWYQQTPGQGLQFLFEYFSETQRNKGNFPGRFSGRQFSNSRSEMNVSTLELGDSALYLCASSPGPNQPQHFGDGTRLSIL.

This clonotype was observed at least ten times. CDR3 nucleotide sequence: TGTGCCAGCAGTCCCCGTGGGACTTACACAGATACGCAGTATTTT. This codes for CASSPRGTYTDTQYF. This rearrangement joins TRBV2 to TRBJ2-3; tentative D call: TRBD2 (6 bases). CDR1 is SNHLY, CDR2 FYNNEI, per germline. V shed 5 bases and J shed 2 bases, with 14 bases lying between them. The CDR3 length is 15 residues.

This clonotype was counted ten times or more. The V call is TRBV7-9, the J call TRBJ2-5; the D is unclear. Trimming took 1 base from V and 7 from J, leaving 13 bases between them. The germline V gene encodes CDR1 SEHNR and CDR2 FQNEAQ (reference sequence). The CDR3 length is 14 residues. The CDR3 nucleotides are TGTGCCAGCAGCTTAGTACCTCCCGGTGCGACCCAGTACTTC. The encoded protein is CASSLVPPGATQYF.